Sequencing of this T cell receptor (beta chain) was carried out in a study of blood T cell repertoires in COVID-19. Study overall: The United States, Italy and Spain provided the acute and convalescent COVID-19 samples. T cells, B-cell-depleted T cells, or PBMCs provided the cDNA or gDNA that served as material.

Per the original methods: Reference gene primer amplification yielded estimated nucleated cell counts. TCRdb's table, derived via immunoSEQ multiplex PCR, lists solely in-frame clones and lacks some. The DNA gave D and trimming, while V, J and clone size come from that table. The sample has roughly 47,000 clones, over 70% seen once. The CDR3 has 13 residues. The J segment lost 8 bases and the V segment lost 7 bases, leaving 5 bases of the junction unmatched. CDR1 and CDR2 (germline): SEHNR, FQNEAQ (reference sequence). The rearrangement links TRBV7-9 to TRBJ1-4, with 9 bases lining up with TRBD1. The sample taken for sequencing was peripheral blood. This TCR was sampled from a man over 45 with acute or convalescent COVID-19. The CDR3 sequence: CASTGTGSEKLFF. CDR3 sequence (DNA): TGTGCCAGCACCGGGACAGGGTCCGAAAAACTGTTTTTT.